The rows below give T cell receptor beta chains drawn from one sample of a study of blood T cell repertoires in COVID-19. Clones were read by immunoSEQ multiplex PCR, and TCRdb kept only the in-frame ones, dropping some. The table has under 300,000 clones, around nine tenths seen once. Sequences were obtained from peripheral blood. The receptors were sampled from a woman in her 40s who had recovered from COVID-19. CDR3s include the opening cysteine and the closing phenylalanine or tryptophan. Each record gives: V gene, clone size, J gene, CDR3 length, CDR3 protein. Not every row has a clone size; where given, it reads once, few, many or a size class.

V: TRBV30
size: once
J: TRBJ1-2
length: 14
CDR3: CAWSVHEGSYGYTF

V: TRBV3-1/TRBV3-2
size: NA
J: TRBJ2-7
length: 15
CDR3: CASSQVRLAGYEQYF

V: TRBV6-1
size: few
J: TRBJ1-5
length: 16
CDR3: CASSELGTGGNQPQHF

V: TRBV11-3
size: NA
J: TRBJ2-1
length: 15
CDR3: CASSPGLAGENEQFF

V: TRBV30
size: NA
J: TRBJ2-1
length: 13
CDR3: CASDTSGYNEQFF

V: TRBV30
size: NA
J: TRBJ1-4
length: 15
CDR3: CAWSVRAGLNEKLFF

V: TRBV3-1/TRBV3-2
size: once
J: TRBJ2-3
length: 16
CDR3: CASSRSGTGVPDTQYF

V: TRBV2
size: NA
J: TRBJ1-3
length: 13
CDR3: CATQQGFGNTIYF

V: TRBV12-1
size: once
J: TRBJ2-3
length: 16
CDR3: CASSSTWRDPTDTQYF

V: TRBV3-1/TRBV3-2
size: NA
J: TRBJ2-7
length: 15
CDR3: CASSQAGVAAYEQYF

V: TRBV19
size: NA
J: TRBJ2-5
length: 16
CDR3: CASSLWTSGSQETQYF

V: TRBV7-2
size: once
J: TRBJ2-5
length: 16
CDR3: CASSLDSAGGGETQYF

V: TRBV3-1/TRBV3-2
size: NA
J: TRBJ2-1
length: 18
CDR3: CASSQDPRSGFSYNEQFF

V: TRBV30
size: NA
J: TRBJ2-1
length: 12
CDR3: CAWSLGLNEQFF

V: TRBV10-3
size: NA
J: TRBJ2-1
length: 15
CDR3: CAISEVAGGRGEQFF

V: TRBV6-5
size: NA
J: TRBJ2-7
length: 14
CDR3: CASRLTSGSYEQYF

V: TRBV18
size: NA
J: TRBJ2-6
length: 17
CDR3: CASSPAGASFGANVLTF

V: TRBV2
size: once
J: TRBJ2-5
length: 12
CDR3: CAIPNGGETQYF

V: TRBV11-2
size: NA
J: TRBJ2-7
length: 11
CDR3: CASSSSYEQYF

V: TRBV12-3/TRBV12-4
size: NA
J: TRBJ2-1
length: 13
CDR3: CASSLVSGNEQFF

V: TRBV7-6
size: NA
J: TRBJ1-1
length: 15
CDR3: CASSLAQGAGTEAFF

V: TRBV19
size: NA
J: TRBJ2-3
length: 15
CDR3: CASSPRTSGVDTQYF

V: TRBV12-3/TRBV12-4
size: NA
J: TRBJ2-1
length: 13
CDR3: CASSDAPGAQKFF

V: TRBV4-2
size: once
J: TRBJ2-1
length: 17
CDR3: CASSQDESASSYNEQFF

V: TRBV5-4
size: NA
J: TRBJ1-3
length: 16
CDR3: CASSLDRVGSGNTIYF

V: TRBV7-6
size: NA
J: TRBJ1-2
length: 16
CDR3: CASSLIRPTSGYGYTF

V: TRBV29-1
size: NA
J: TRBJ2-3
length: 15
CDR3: CSVQILGGHTDTQYF